Below are 5 T cell receptor beta chains sequenced from a single sample in a study of shared clonotypes between healthy human individuals. Terminally differentiated effector memory CD45RA+ cells were excluded from the naive CD8 cells, which were CD45RO-negative and positively selected for CCR7. Repertoires were generated with immunoSEQ multiplex PCR, while TCRdb's copy carries only in-frame clones and drops some. The sample holds about 2.2 million clones, 85% to 95% seen once. Sequencing was carried out using naive CD8+ T cells from PBMCs. Receptor source: a man younger than 30 in good health. Some clones in this sample may be carry-over from other donors' samples.

V is TRBV28 and J is TRBJ2-7, with unresolved D. V was clipped by 7 bases and J by 4 bases, with 14 bases between them. The CDR3 has 13 residues. Looked up from germline, CDR1 is MDHEN and CDR2 is SYDVKM. The CDR3 coding sequence is TGTGCCAGCACCCATGGCCCCCTTTACGAGCAGTACTTC. Translated: CASTHGPLYEQYF.

This chain connects TRBV28 to TRBJ2-3; D not resolved. There are 16 residues in the CDR3. Germline assignment: CDR1 MDHEN and CDR2 SYDVKM. Trimming left V 7 bases short and J 2 bases short, with 19 bases between. The CDR3, as DNA: TGTGCCAGCACCGGTACGGGCGTAAGGGACACAGATACGCAGTATTTT. It codes for CASTGTGVRDTDTQYF.

This chain links TRBV4-1 with TRBJ1-2; D perhaps matches TRBD1 (6 bases). The V end lost 4 bases, the J end lost 4 bases, and 19 bases lay between the germline ends. This CDR3 is built from 16 residues. Germline CDR1 and CDR2: MGHRA and YSYEKL. Here the CDR3 DNA reads TGCGCCAGCAGCCCTACCTCAGACAGGAATATCTATGGCTACACCTTC. It yields the protein CASSPTSDRNIYGYTF.

This clone has just a few counts. V usage is TRBV2 and J usage is TRBJ1-1; no clear D gene. Germline values: CDR1 SNHLY, CDR2 FYNNEI. There are 13 residues in the CDR3. The V end lost 7 bases, the J end lost 4 bases, and 13 bases lay between the germline ends. CDR3 coding DNA: TGTGCCAGCACCAGAGCCCCGAGCACTGAAGCTTTCTTT. It encodes CASTRAPSTEAFF.

V gene TRBV29-1 combines with J gene TRBJ2-1; D could derive from TRBD1 or TRBD2 (5 bases each). With 7 bases removed from V and 4 bases from J, the gap between germline ends came to 14 bases. The germline V gene encodes CDR1 SQVTM and CDR2 ANQGSEA. This CDR3 comprises 13 residues. CDR3 DNA: TGCAGCGAGAGGGGAAGTCGATACAATGAGCAGTTCTTC. This codes for CSERGSRYNEQFF.